Below are 14 T cell receptor beta chains sequenced from a single sample in a study of T cell changes during pregnancy in multiple sclerosis. The protocol was immunoSEQ multiplex PCR, while the TCRdb copy is restricted to in-frame clones and leaves out a portion. The table has about 98,000 clones, 90% to 95% seen once. The sample was peripheral blood, taken after pregnancy. The source of these receptors is a female donor in good health, enrolled as a control in a pregnancy study.

This chain joins TRBV19 and TRBJ2-3, with 10 bases fitting TRBD1. In germline, CDR1 is LNHDA, CDR2 SQIVND (reference sequence). J gave up 4 bases and V 5 bases, and 6 bases lay outside the gene matches. The CDR3 contains 15 residues. CDR3 DNA: TGTGCCAGTAGTGAGGGACAGGGGCTGCCAGATACGCAGTATTTT. Protein: CASSEGQGLPDTQYF.

CDR3 coding DNA: TGCGCCACCGGACAGGCCCTTTCCGGGGAGCTGTTTTTT. Translation gives CATGQALSGELFF. V gene TRBV5-1 combines with J gene TRBJ2-2; 7 bases agree with TRBD1. The CDR3 spans 13 residues. V trimming: 9 bases; J trimming: 6 bases; junction bases outside the gene matches: 8. The germline gives CDR1 SGHRS, CDR2 YFSETQ.

The genes are TRBV15 and TRBJ2-7, with a weak D call TRBD1 (6 bases). This CDR3 has 17 amino acids. Germline V CDR1 and CDR2: LNHNV, YYDKDF (reference sequence). The ends were cut back, 3 bases at V and 4 bases at J, with 22 bases in the middle. The CDR3 region is CATSSGARLDSAYEQYF. CDR3 DNA sequence: TGTGCCACCAGCAGCGGGGCCCGCCTGGACAGTGCGTACGAGCAGTACTTC.

This chain joins TRBV6-1 and TRBJ2-5; maybe TRBD1 (6 bases). Germline V gene data show CDR1 as MNHNS and CDR2 as SASEGT. V was clipped by 9 bases and J by 6 bases, with 20 bases between them. The CDR3 runs 14 residues. In DNA form, the CDR3 reads TGTGCCAGTGAGAGGTCTGGACAGACCCAGACCCAGTACTTC. Residues: CASERSGQTQTQYF.

The chain combines TRBV18 with TRBJ2-1; the match to TRBD2 covers 14 bases. Trimming took 3 bases from V and 2 from J; bases not matched to a gene: 6. This CDR3 is built from 18 residues. Germline CDR1 KGHSH, CDR2 LQKENI. CDR3 protein: CASSPPGLAGGPYNEQFF. The CDR3 coding sequence is TGTGCCAGCTCACCGCCCGGACTAGCGGGGGGTCCCTACAATGAGCAGTTCTTC.

The gene calls are TRBV27 and TRBJ1-6; D is uncertain. Germline V lookup: CDR1 MNHEY, CDR2 SMNVEV (reference sequence). Trimming removed 0 bases at V and 6 bases at J, with 12 bases between. The CDR3 is 16 amino acids. The CDR3 DNA follows: TGTGCCAGCAGTTTATCACCCGCCCCGCGTAATTCACCCCTCCACTTT. Amino acid sequence: CASSLSPAPRNSPLHF.

V usage is TRBV27 and J usage is TRBJ2-3; 10 nucleotides match TRBD2. From germline, CDR1 is MNHEY and CDR2 SMNVEV (reference sequence). This CDR3 has 18 residues. Trimming at V came to 5 bases and at J to 9 bases, leaving 20 bases not matched to a gene. The CDR3 nucleotides are TGTGCCAGCAGTCTCCGGCCGGGACTAGCGCTGAGTGGGGGCACGCAGTATTTT. Its translation: CASSLRPGLALSGGTQYF.

This clone was observed a single time. This chain connects TRBV9 to TRBJ2-7; perhaps TRBD2 as D (5 bases). CDR3 size: 14 residues. The germline V gene has CDR1 SGDLS and CDR2 YYNGEE. V lost 0 bases and J 4 bases, leaving 11 bases between the germline ends. In DNA, the CDR3 is TGTGCCAGCAGCGTAGGGGGAGTTTGGTACGAGCAGTACTTC. Translating gives CASSVGGVWYEQYF.

The chain employs TRBV5-1 and TRBJ2-3; D unclear. V was clipped by 1 base and J by 0 bases, with 6 bases between them. The germline CDR1 and CDR2 sequences are SGHRS and YFSETQ. The CDR3 consists of 14 residues. CDR3 in amino acids: CASSLSESTDTQYF. For the CDR3, the DNA is TGCGCCAGCAGCTTGAGCGAGAGCACAGATACGCAGTATTTT.

The table lists this clone with a count of one. V is TRBV18 and J is TRBJ2-6; possibly TRBD1 for D (6 bases). V was pared by 3 bases and J by 3 bases, with 9 bases between. The CDR3 consists of 15 residues. Germline V lookup: CDR1 KGHSH, CDR2 LQKENI. The CDR3: CASSPRGSGANVLTF. The CDR3 DNA is TGTGCCAGCTCACCCAGGGGAAGTGGGGCCAACGTCCTGACTTTC. Looking up the rest from reference TRBV18 and TRBJ2-6 gives the full variable domain: NAGVMQNPRHLVRRRGQEARLRCSPMKGHSHVYWYRQLPEEGLKFMVYLQKENIIDESGMPKERFSAEFPKEGPSILRIQQVVRGDSAAYFCASSPRGSGANVLTFGAGSRLTVL.

The rearrangement links TRBV16 to TRBJ2-1, with 7 positions matching TRBD1. The trim removed 0 bases at V and 7 bases at J, leaving 3 bases unmatched. CDR1 is KGHSY, CDR2 FQNENV, per germline. This CDR3 is 14 amino acids long. The CDR3 DNA is TGTGCCAGCAGCCAATCCTCGACAGGGAATGAGCAGTTCTTC. As protein: CASSQSSTGNEQFF.

V and J are TRBV5-6 and TRBJ2-3; TRBD2 matches 9 bases. V was pared by 4 bases and J by 4 bases, with 7 bases of the junction left unmatched. Germline lookup yields CDR1 SGHDT and CDR2 YYEEEE. CDR3 size: 15 residues. The chain's CDR3 is CASSNRLAVSDTQYF. CDR3 in DNA: TGTGCCAGCAGCAACAGACTAGCGGTGTCAGATACGCAGTATTTT.

V usage is TRBV28 and J usage is TRBJ1-3; D gene unclear. Germline V gene sequence: CDR1 MDHEN, CDR2 SYDVKM. V was pared by 3 bases and J by 8 bases, with 11 bases between. The CDR3 is made up of 13 amino acids. CDR3 sequence reads: CASSLGNGDTIYF. DNA for the CDR3: TGTGCCAGCAGTTTGGGCAACGGGGACACCATATATTTT.

This chain joins TRBV9 and TRBJ1-2; the D is unclear. From germline, CDR1 is SGDLS and CDR2 YYNGEE. The germline V and J ends were trimmed by 4 bases and 5 bases, with 3 bases remaining between them. The CDR3 contains 10 residues. The CDR3, as DNA: TGTGCCAGCAGCCCTTATGGCTACACCTTC. The encoded protein is CASSPYGYTF.